The T cell receptor (beta chain) under discussion was sequenced for a study of blood T cell repertoires in COVID-19. Generated by immunoSEQ multiplex PCR, the TCRdb table keeps only in-frame clones and is missing some. The sample has 150,000 to 200,000 clones; roughly 84% are singletons. This clonotype was sampled from a woman in her 30s who had been exposed to COVID-19. Sequenced: PBMCs or T cells enriched from blood (not recorded which).

The chain's CDR3 is CASSFSEIVPDGYTF. CDR3 sequence (DNA): TGTGCCAGCAGCTTCTCGGAGATTGTGCCTGATGGCTACACCTTC. This sequence joins TRBV7-9 and TRBJ1-2; D call uncertain. V was cut by 3 bases and J by 6 bases, with 17 bases left in between. This CDR3 is built from 15 residues. Germline loops: CDR1 SEHNR, CDR2 FQNEAQ (reference sequence).